Each of the 21 T cell receptor beta chains below was sequenced from the same sample in a study of shared clonotypes between healthy human individuals. Using immunoSEQ multiplex PCR, the repertoire was profiled, and TCRdb retains in-frame clones only, with some absent. The sample consists of 2 million to 2.5 million clones, roughly 95% of them appearing once. The specimen was naive CD4+ T cells sorted from blood. Subset meaning: CD45RA+ positively selected. The receptors stem from a man in his late teens or twenties in good health.

CDR3 nucleotides: TGTGCCAGCATTGTGGAAGTGGGCAATCAGCCCCAGCATTTT. Translation gives CASIVEVGNQPQHF. The J gene is TRBJ1-5, the V gene TRBV6-1; D uncertain. V shed 7 bases and J shed 2 bases, with 12 bases lying between them. Germline CDR1 is MNHNS and CDR2 is SASEGT. The CDR3 spans 14 residues.

With regard to this clone: The junction does not match germline at one end; this may be a read error. This chain links TRBV7-7 with TRBJ2-7, with 12 bases identical to TRBD2. This CDR3 has 22 amino acids. CDR1 and CDR2 from the germline V gene are SSHAT and FNYEAQ (reference sequence). CDR3 sequence (DNA): TGTGCTAGCAGCTTAGAAGGGCAGGGGAGAGGACTAGCGGGGTGGAGCTCCTACGAGCAGTACTTC. It codes for CASSLEGQGRGLAGWSSYEQYF.

The chain recombines TRBV28 with TRBJ1-2; D remains unclear. Germline V gene data show CDR1 as MDHEN and CDR2 as SYDVKM. Trimming removed 9 bases from V and 3 bases from J, with 17 bases in between. The CDR3 loop spans 14 amino acids. CDR3 coding DNA: TGTGCCAGTTCCCCTGTGGACGTATACTATGGCTACACCTTC. Its protein product is CASSPVDVYYGYTF.

V is TRBV4-3 and J is TRBJ2-7; D perhaps matches TRBD2 (6 bases). The CDR3 totals 15 residues. V lost 1 base and J lost 2, with 12 bases in between. Germline V gene sequence: CDR1 LGHNA, CDR2 YSLEER. This chain's CDR3 is CASSQVDSGTYEQYF. The CDR3 region has the DNA TGCGCCAGCAGCCAAGTCGATAGCGGAACCTACGAGCAGTACTTC.

The rearrangement links TRBV6-1 to TRBJ1-1; no clear D. The CDR3 consists of 12 residues. Per the germline V gene, CDR1 is MNHNS and CDR2 is SASEGT. Trimming shortened V by 11 bases and J by 1 base, and 11 bases separated the two germline ends. This CDR3 reads CAGSTENTEAFF. In nucleotides, the CDR3 is TGTGCCGGATCTACAGAGAACACTGAAGCTTTCTTT.

V gene TRBV5-1 combines with J gene TRBJ1-5; 7 bases agree with TRBD1. Germline V gene lookup returns CDR1 SGHRS and CDR2 YFSETQ. Trimming cost V 0 bases and J 5 bases; bases outside gene matches: 5. The CDR3 sequence is 15 residues long. The DNA for the CDR3 is TGCGCCAGCAGCTTGGAGGGGACAGAATATCAGCCCCAGCATTTT. Protein sequence: CASSLEGTEYQPQHF.

As concerns this clone: A read error may explain this, as a much larger clone is one base away. This specimen includes other DNA sequences encoding the same CDR3. This chain links TRBV6-6 with TRBJ1-5; unclear D gene. This CDR3 is 12 amino acids long. V dropped 2 bases and J dropped 4 bases, with 3 bases sitting between them. From germline, CDR1 is MNHNY and CDR2 SVGAGI (reference sequence). CDR3 amino acids: CASSYGNQPQHF. CDR3 bases: TGTGCCAGCAGTTACGGAAATCAGCCCCAGCATTTT.

With regard to this clone: At the DNA level, this CDR3 is encoded by other sequences in the same sample as well. The gene calls are TRBV30 and TRBJ2-1; D remains unclear. The CDR3 loop spans 12 amino acids. Trimming cost V 0 bases and J 7 bases, with 7 bases left between them. From germline, CDR1 is GTSNPN and CDR2 SVGIG (reference sequence). CDR3 nucleotides: TGTGCCTGGAGTGTATTAGGGAATGAGCAGTTCTTC. Its protein product is CAWSVLGNEQFF.

Regarding this clone: The same CDR3 can be traced to other DNA sequences in this sample. V gene TRBV5-1 combines with J gene TRBJ1-5; perhaps TRBD1 as D (6 bases). Germline values: CDR1 SGHRS, CDR2 YFSETQ. The CDR3 sequence is 14 residues long. V was clipped by 1 base and J by 4 bases, with 9 bases between them. The CDR3 protein is CASSLQGPNQPQHF. Written as DNA, the CDR3 is TGCGCCAGCAGCTTGCAGGGGCCGAATCAGCCCCAGCATTTT.

The chain uses TRBV7-3 and TRBJ1-1; the D is unclear. Germline V lookup: CDR1 SGHTA, CDR2 FQGTGA. The CDR3 totals 12 residues. The V gene lost 5 bases and the J gene lost 6 bases, with 10 bases spanning the gap. The CDR3 sequence: CASSLPEPEAFF. The CDR3 nucleotides read TGTGCCAGCAGCCTTCCCGAACCTGAAGCTTTCTTT.

The genes are TRBV6-1 and TRBJ2-7; D call uncertain. The V end lost 2 bases, the J end lost 3 bases, and 8 bases lay between the germline ends. The CDR3 consists of 13 residues. CDR1 is MNHNS, CDR2 SASEGT, per germline. This CDR3 is CASSEQLIYEQYF. The DNA for the CDR3 is TGTGCCAGCAGTGAACAGCTCATCTACGAGCAGTACTTC.

This chain joins TRBV6-5 and TRBJ1-5; the match to TRBD1 covers 8 bases. There are 14 residues in the CDR3. Germline loops: CDR1 MNHEY, CDR2 SVGAGI. The V and J ends lost 5 bases and 5 bases, in that order; junction bases with no gene match: 5. CDR3 bases: TGTGCCAGCAGTAAGGACAGGGAATATCAGCCCCAGCATTTT. It encodes CASSKDREYQPQHF.

The chain links TRBV7-9 to TRBJ2-7, with 10 bases aligning to TRBD1. V lost 2 bases and J lost 7; bases outside the gene matches: 17. The germline CDR1 and CDR2 sequences are SEHNR and FQNEAQ (reference sequence). The CDR3 is 18 residues long. The CDR3 bases are TGTGCCAGCAGCTTAATCCCCCACCGGGACAGGGGATCCCTGGAGCAGTACTTC. Translation gives CASSLIPHRDRGSLEQYF.

This clone was seen a few times. Different DNA sequences within this sample yield the same CDR3. The gene calls are TRBV18 and TRBJ1-2; 9 bases line up with TRBD1. This CDR3 has 15 residues. The J segment lost 0 bases and the V segment lost 2 bases, leaving 1 base of the junction unmatched. CDR1 and CDR2 (germline): KGHSH, LQKENI. CDR3 sequence (DNA): TGTGCCAGCTCACCAGGGACAGGGACTAACTATGGCTACACCTTC. Translation: CASSPGTGTNYGYTF.

The table lists this clone with a count of one. The J gene is TRBJ2-2, the V gene TRBV14, with D hard to call. Per the germline V gene, CDR1 is SGHDN and CDR2 is FVKESK. CDR3 length equals 13 residues. Trimming took off 4 bases at V and 4 bases at J, with 7 bases between the two ends. The CDR3 DNA is TGTGCCAGCAGCCCGCGGCCCACCGGGGAGCTGTTTTTT. This codes for CASSPRPTGELFF.

This clone has a handful of counts. V is TRBV19 and J is TRBJ1-2; no clear D gene. Trimming took off 5 bases at V and 4 bases at J, with 17 bases between the two ends. The germline V gene encodes CDR1 LNHDA and CDR2 SQIVND (reference sequence). The length of the CDR3 is 15 residues. The chain's CDR3 is CASSAAAGRAYGYTF. CDR3 nucleotide sequence: TGTGCCAGTAGTGCTGCTGCCGGTAGGGCCTATGGCTACACCTTC.

The chain recombines TRBV9 with TRBJ2-1; perhaps D is TRBD1 or TRBD2 (5 bases each). V was clipped by 4 bases and J by 4 bases, with 18 bases between them. The CDR3 is made up of 16 amino acids. CDR1 and CDR2 (germline): SGDLS, YYNGEE. The DNA of the CDR3 is TGTGCCAGCAGCCCTTCCGGGACGTACGGGTACAATGAGCAGTTCTTC. Encoded protein: CASSPSGTYGYNEQFF.

This chain joins TRBV5-1 and TRBJ2-1, with 8 bases identical to TRBD1. Losses at the gene ends were 3 bases for V and 5 bases for J; bases not matched to a gene: 4. CDR3 length: 14 amino acids. CDR1 SGHRS and CDR2 YFSETQ come from the germline V gene. As DNA, the CDR3 is TGCGCCAGCAGCTCGGGACAGGAGCACAATGAGCAGTTCTTC. Its protein product is CASSSGQEHNEQFF. Filled out from reference TRBV5-1 and TRBJ2-1, the complete variable domain reads KAGVTQTPRYLIKTRGQQVTLSCSPISGHRSVSWYQQTPGQGLQFLFEYFSETQRNKGNFPGRFSGRQFSNSRSEMNVSTLELGDSALYLCASSSGQEHNEQFFGPGTRLTVL.

The chain recombines TRBV7-2 with TRBJ1-5; TRBD1 is a possible D gene (6 bases). CDR1 is SGHTA, CDR2 FQGNSA, per germline. CDR3 length: 15 amino acids. Trimming took off 5 bases at V and 4 bases at J, with 15 bases between the two ends. Here the CDR3 reads CASSAYLGGNQPQHF. The CDR3 nucleotides read TGTGCCAGCAGCGCTTACCTAGGGGGGAATCAGCCCCAGCATTTT.

The chain links TRBV4-2 to TRBJ2-5, with a tentative D call TRBD2 (6 bases). Trimming left V 0 bases short and J 5 bases short, with 16 bases between. Germline assignment: CDR1 LGHNA and CDR2 YNFKEQ. CDR3 length: 16 residues. The CDR3 protein is CASSQDPVLALETQYF. The CDR3 DNA reads as TGTGCCAGCAGCCAAGATCCGGTACTAGCTTTGGAGACCCAGTACTTC.

The J gene is TRBJ2-7, the V gene TRBV4-3; D is possibly TRBD1 or TRBD2 (5 bases each). CDR3 length equals 15 residues. Germline CDR1 is LGHNA and CDR2 is YSLEER. Trimming removed 0 bases from V and 2 bases from J, with 11 bases in between. The CDR3 DNA follows: TGCGCCAGCAGCCAAGACCTCGGGGCGACCTACGAGCAGTACTTC. Its translation is CASSQDLGATYEQYF.